The 9 T cell receptor beta chains in this list originate from one sample, sequenced in a study of human T cells and chemical hapten exposure. Specified time point: patch test 1, 2 weeks after DPC sensitization. Documented treatment: therapeutic diphenylcyclopropenone sensitization with weekly scalp DPC. MiXCR, run by TCRdb on the RACE reads, gives a single entry per CDR3 protein. This sample yields about 340,000 distinct CDR3 sequences, of which about 7% are seen a single time; about 8% belongs to the top ten. The specimen comprised whole blood, sampled in connection with sensitization to the hapten diphenylcyclopropenone (DPC). The receptors shown here come from a woman aged 18-29 years with alopecia areata. Some clones in this sample may be carry-over from other donors' samples.

The chain joins TRBV4-2 to TRBJ1-1; possible D gene TRBD1, 6 bases. The V and J ends lost 4 bases and 8 bases respectively, with 14 bases between them. In germline, CDR1 is LGHNA, CDR2 YNFKEQ. The CDR3 covers 13 residues. CDR3 DNA: TGTGCCAGCAGCCTGTCTCGTCAGGGGGAAGCTTTCTTT. The encoded protein is CASSLSRQGEAFF.

The chain has TRBV18 and TRBJ2-3; TRBD1 aligns across 8 bases. Germline CDR1 KGHSH, CDR2 LQKENI. With V trimmed by 3 bases and J by 0 bases, 5 bases remained unmatched. The CDR3 is 16 amino acids. The CDR3 region is CASSPQGATSTDTQYF. CDR3 DNA: TGTGCCAGCTCACCCCAGGGGGCAACTAGCACAGATACGCAGTATTTT.

This clonotype was observed a handful of times. The chain couples TRBV4-3 to TRBJ2-4; 11 nucleotides line up with TRBD2. Germline CDR1 and CDR2: LGHNA and YSLEER. Trimming took 4 bases from V and 6 from J; bases not matched to a gene: 8. This CDR3 comprises 16 residues. This CDR3 reads CASSPGLAGGLNIQYF. The CDR3 nucleotides are TGCGCCAGCAGCCCCGGGCTAGCGGGGGGCTTAAACATTCAGTACTTC.

This chain uses TRBV7-2 with TRBJ2-1, with D perhaps TRBD2 (5 bases). V dropped 7 bases and J dropped 10 bases, with 14 bases sitting between them. CDR1 and CDR2 (germline): SGHTA, FQGNSA. This CDR3 comprises 12 residues. The DNA for the CDR3 is TGTGCCAGCACCAGCGGTCCACGGGAGCAGTTCTTC. Residues: CASTSGPREQFF.

This clonotype was recorded a few times. In DNA, the CDR3 is TGTGCCAGCAGGCCCGGACAGGGCCCCGGTACGCAGTATTTT. Its protein product is CASRPGQGPGTQYF. The rearrangement uses TRBV6-5 and TRBJ2-3; TRBD1 agrees at 8 bases. Germline V gene data show CDR1 as MNHEY and CDR2 as SVGAGI. The V and J ends lost 6 bases and 8 bases, in that order; junction bases with no gene match: 10. This CDR3 has 14 amino acids.

This clonotype was observed many times. The chain carries TRBV6-5 and TRBJ2-7, with D perhaps matching TRBD1 or TRBD2 (5 bases each). V shed 2 bases and J shed 6 bases, with 14 bases lying between them. The germline V gene encodes CDR1 MNHEY and CDR2 SVGAGI. The CDR3 sequence is 14 residues long. The CDR3 nucleotides read TGTGCCAGCAGTTACGGGGCAGGACTGGGCGAGCAGTACTTC. This translates into CASSYGAGLGEQYF.

This clonotype was recorded many times. The genes are TRBV7-3 and TRBJ2-6; unclear D gene. The germline V and J ends were trimmed by 1 base and 2 bases, with 3 bases remaining between them. From germline, CDR1 is SGHTA and CDR2 FQGTGA. CDR3 length equals 14 residues. CDR3 in amino acids: CASSLSAGANVLTF. CDR3 coding DNA: TGTGCCAGCAGCTTAAGTGCTGGGGCCAACGTCCTGACTTTC. Full variable domain (remainder filled in from reference TRBV7-3 and TRBJ2-6): GAGVSQTPSNKVTEKGKYVELRCDPISGHTALYWYRQSLGQGPEFLIYFQGTGAADDSGLPNDRFFAVRPEGSVSTLKIQRTERGDSAVYLCASSLSAGANVLTFGAGSRLTVL.

This chain connects TRBV7-2 to TRBJ2-3; 9 nucleotides agree with TRBD2. This CDR3 spans 17 amino acids. Germline CDR1 reads SGHTA; CDR2 reads FQGNSA. V lost 3 bases, J lost 0 bases, and 7 bases stayed unmatched. CDR3 loop: CASSFFSGGTSTDTQYF. Here the CDR3 DNA reads TGTGCCAGCAGCTTTTTTAGCGGGGGCACTAGCACAGATACGCAGTATTTT.

This clonotype was counted many times. J is TRBJ1-1 and V is TRBV5-6, with 9 bases matching TRBD1. This CDR3 is 14 amino acids long. Trimming removed 4 bases from V and 4 bases from J; junction bases left unmatched: 5. Germline CDR1 and CDR2: SGHDT and YYEEEE. The chain's CDR3 is CASSVTGGGTEAFF. CDR3 bases: TGTGCCAGCAGCGTGACAGGGGGAGGCACTGAAGCTTTCTTT.